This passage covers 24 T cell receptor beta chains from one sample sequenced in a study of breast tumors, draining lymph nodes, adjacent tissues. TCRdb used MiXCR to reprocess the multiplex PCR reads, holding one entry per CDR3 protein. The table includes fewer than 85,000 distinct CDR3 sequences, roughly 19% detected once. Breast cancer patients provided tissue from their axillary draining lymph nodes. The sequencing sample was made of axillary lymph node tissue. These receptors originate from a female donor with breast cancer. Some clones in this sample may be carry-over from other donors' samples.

This CDR3 is CAWSQVGTAHGYTF. CDR3 DNA: TGTGCCTGGAGTCAGGTAGGAACAGCTCATGGCTACACCTTC. J is TRBJ1-2 and V is TRBV30; D is unclear. The germline gives CDR1 GTSNPN, CDR2 SVGIG (reference sequence). The V gene lost 2 bases and the J gene lost 6 bases, with 16 bases spanning the gap. The CDR3 totals 14 residues.

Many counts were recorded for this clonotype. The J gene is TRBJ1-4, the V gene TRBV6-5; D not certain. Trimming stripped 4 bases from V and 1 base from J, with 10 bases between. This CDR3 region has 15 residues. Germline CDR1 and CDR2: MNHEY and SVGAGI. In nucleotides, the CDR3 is TGTGCCAGCAGTTCTCCCCGTGGAACTAATGAAAAACTGTTTTTT. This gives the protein CASSSPRGTNEKLFF.

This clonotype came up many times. The CDR3: CATSRKRNRQETQYF. CDR3 sequence (DNA): TGTGCCACCAGCCGAAAACGGAACAGACAAGAGACCCAGTACTTC. The J gene is TRBJ2-5, the V gene TRBV15, with no clear D. V shed 5 bases and J shed 2 bases, with 15 bases lying between them. The CDR3 length is 15 residues. CDR1 and CDR2 from the germline V gene are LNHNV and YYDKDF (reference sequence).

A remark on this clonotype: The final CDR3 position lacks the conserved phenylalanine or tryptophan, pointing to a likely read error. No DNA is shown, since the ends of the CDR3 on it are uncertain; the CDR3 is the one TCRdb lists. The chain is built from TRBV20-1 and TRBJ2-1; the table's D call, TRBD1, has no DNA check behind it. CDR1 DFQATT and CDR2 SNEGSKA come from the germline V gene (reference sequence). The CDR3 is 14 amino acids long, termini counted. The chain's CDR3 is CSAKRRPLDHERFL.

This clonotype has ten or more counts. The CDR3 bases are TGTGCCCCAGAGACGAACACCGGGGAGCTGTTTTTT. Protein sequence: CAPETNTGELFF. The chain is built from TRBV12-3 or TRBV12-4 and TRBJ2-2; D is unresolved. V lost 11 bases, J lost 0 bases, and 7 bases lay in between. This CDR3 has 12 residues.

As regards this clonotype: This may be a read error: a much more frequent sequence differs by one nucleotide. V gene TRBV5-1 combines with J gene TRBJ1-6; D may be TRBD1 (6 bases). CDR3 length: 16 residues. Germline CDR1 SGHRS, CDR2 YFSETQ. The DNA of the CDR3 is TGCGCCGGCAGCTTAAAGGGGGAGTGGAATAATTCACCCCTCCACTTT. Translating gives CAGSLKGEWNNSPLHF.

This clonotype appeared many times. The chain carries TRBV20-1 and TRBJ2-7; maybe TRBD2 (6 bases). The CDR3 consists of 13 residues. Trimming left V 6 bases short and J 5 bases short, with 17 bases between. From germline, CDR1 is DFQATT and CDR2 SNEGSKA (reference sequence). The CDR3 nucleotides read TGCAGTGCGCCCGCCATACGGGGGAACGAGCAGTACTTC. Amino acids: CSAPAIRGNEQYF.

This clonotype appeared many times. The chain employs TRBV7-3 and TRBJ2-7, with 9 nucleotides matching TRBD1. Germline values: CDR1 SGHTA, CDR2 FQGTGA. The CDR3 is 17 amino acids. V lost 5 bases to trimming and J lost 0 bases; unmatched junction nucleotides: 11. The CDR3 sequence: CASSPSDRGRSSYEQYF. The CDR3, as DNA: TGTGCCAGCAGCCCCTCGGACAGGGGAAGGAGCTCCTACGAGCAGTACTTC.

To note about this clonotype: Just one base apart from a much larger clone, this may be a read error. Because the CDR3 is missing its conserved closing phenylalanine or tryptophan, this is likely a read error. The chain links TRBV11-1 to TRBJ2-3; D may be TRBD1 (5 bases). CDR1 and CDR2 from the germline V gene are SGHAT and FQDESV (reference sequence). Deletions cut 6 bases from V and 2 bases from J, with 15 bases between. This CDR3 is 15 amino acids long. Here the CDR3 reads CASRGRSGATDTQYS. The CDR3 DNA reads TGTGCCAGCAGAGGGCGGAGTGGGGCCACAGATACGCAGTATTCT.

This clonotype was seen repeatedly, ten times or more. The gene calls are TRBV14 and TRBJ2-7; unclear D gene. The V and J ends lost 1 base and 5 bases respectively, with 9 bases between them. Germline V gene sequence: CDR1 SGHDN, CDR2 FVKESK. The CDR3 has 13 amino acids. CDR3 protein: CASSQVGGNEQYF. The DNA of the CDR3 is TGTGCCAGCAGCCAAGTGGGTGGGAACGAGCAGTACTTC.

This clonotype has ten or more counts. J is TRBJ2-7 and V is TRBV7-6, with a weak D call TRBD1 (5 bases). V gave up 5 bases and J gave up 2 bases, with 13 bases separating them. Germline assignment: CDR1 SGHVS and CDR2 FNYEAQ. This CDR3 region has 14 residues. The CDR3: CASSPDNSAYEQYF. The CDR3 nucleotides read TGTGCCAGCAGCCCGGACAATTCGGCCTACGAGCAGTACTTC.

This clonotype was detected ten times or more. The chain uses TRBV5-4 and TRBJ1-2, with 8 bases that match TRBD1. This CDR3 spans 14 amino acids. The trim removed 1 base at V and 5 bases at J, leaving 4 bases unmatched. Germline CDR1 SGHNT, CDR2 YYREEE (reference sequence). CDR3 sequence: CASSLWDRRYGYTF. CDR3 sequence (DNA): TGTGCCAGCAGCTTGTGGGACAGGAGATATGGCTACACCTTC. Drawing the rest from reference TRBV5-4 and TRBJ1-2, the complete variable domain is ETGVTQSPTHLIKTRGQQVTLRCSSQSGHNTVSWYQQALGQGPQFIFQYYREEENGRGNFPPRFSGLQFPNYSSELNVNALELDDSALYLCASSLWDRRYGYTFGSGTRLTVV.

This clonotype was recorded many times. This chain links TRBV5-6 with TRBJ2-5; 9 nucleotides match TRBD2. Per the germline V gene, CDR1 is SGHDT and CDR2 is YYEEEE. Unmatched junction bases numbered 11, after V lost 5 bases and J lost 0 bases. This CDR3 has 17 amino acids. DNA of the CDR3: TGTGCCAGCAGGATTATCGGGCTAGCGGGAAACCAAGAGACCCAGTACTTC. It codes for CASRIIGLAGNQETQYF.

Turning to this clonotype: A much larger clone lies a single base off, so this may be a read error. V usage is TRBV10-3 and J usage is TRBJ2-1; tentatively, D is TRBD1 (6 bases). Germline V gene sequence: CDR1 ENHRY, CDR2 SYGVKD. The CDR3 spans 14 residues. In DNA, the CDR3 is TGTGCCAGCAGTCACCCCGGACAGTACAATGAGCAGCTCTTC. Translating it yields CASSHPGQYNEQLF.

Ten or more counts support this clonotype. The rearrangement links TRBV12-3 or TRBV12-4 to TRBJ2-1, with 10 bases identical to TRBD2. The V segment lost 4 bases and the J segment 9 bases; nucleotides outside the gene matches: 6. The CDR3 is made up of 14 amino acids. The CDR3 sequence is CASSSPSGSSEQFF. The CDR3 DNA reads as TGTGCCAGCAGTTCGCCTAGCGGGAGTAGTGAGCAGTTCTTC.

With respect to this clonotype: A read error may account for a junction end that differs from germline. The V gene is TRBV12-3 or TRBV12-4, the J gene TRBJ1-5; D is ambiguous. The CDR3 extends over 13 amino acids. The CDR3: CASMRGGKQPQHF. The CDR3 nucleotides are TGTGCCAGCATGCGCGGCGGCAAACAGCCCCAACATTTT.

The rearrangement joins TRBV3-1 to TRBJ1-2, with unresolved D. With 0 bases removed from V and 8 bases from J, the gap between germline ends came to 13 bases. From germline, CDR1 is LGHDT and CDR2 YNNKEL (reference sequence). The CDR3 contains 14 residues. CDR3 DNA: TGTGCCAGCAGCCAAGATTGGGTATCGTGGGGCTACACCTTC. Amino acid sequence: CASSQDWVSWGYTF.

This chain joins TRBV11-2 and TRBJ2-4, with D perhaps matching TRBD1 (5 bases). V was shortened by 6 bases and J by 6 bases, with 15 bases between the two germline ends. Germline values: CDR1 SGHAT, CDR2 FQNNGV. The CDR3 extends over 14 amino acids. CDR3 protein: CASSFDRQLNIQYF. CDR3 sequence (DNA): TGTGCCAGCAGTTTCGATAGACAGTTAAACATTCAGTACTTC.

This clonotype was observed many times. The CDR3 DNA reads as TGCAGTGCCGGCAGGGGAAGGAGCTATGGCTACACCTTC. Its protein is CSAGRGRSYGYTF. The J gene is TRBJ1-2, the V gene TRBV20-1; a possible D gene is TRBD1 (6 bases). CDR1 DFQATT and CDR2 SNEGSKA come from the germline V gene (reference sequence). V shed 6 bases and J shed 4 bases, with 15 bases lying between them. The CDR3 sequence is 13 residues long.

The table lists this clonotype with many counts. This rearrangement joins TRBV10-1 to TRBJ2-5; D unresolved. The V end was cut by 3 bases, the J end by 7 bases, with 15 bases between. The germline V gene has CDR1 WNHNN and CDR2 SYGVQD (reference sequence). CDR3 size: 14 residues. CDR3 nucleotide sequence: TGCGCCAGCAGTGAATCAAGCTTGGAAAGGACCCAGTACTTC. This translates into CASSESSLERTQYF.

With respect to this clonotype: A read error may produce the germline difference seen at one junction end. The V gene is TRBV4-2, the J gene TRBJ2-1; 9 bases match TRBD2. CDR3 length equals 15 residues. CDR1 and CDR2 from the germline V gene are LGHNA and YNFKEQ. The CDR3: CASSLSSGRINVQFF. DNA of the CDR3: TGTGCCAGCAGCCTCAGTAGCGGGAGAATCAATGTGCAGTTCTTC.

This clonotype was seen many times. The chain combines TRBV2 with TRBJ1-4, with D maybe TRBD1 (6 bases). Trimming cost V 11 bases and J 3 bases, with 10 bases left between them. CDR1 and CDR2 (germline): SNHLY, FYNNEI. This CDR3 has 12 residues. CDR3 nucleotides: TGTGCCGGAGGGGGATCTAATGAAAAACTGTTTTTT. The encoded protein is CAGGGSNEKLFF.

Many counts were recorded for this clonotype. The CDR3: CASSWRNEQFF. The CDR3 DNA is TGTGCCAGCAGTTGGCGCAATGAGCAGTTCTTC. V gene TRBV2 combines with J gene TRBJ2-1, with D uncertain. Germline V gene lookup returns CDR1 SNHLY and CDR2 FYNNEI. The CDR3 contains 11 residues. V lost 5 bases, J lost 6 bases, and 5 bases lay in between.

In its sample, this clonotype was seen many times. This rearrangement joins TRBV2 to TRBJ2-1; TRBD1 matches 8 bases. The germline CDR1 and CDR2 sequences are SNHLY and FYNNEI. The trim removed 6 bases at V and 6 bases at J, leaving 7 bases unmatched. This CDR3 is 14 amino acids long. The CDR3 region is CASRVQGVSNEQFF. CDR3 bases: TGTGCCAGCAGAGTACAGGGGGTATCCAATGAGCAGTTCTTC. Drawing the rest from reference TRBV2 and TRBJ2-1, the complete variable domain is EPEVTQTPSHQVTQMGQEVILRCVPISNHLYFYWYRQILGQKVEFLVSFYNNEISEKSEIFDDQFSVERPDGSNFTLKIRSTKLEDSAMYFCASRVQGVSNEQFFGPGTRLTVL.